This T cell receptor beta chain was captured in a study of post-analysis software for immune sequencing data. Notes on this clonotype: Its antigen remains unknown.

cDNA libraries of TCR beta carried unique molecular identifiers. When roughly 1 to 10 million T cells were used, they gave some 540,000 cDNA molecules. Via MiXCR, TCRdb re-called the PCR reads, giving one row per CDR3 protein. The table includes 800,000 to 950,000 distinct CDR3 sequences, 53% detected once. Between the trimmed V and J ends, which lost 5 bases and 4 bases, there was a span of 20 bases. The CDR3 has 16 residues. Study conclusions and caveats: TRBV segments more frequent in patients than in controls numbered about 5 and included TRBV5-6, TRBV5-1 and TRBV20-1. Among multiple sclerosis patients, normalized Chao1 diversity was significantly below that of controls.

The sequencing sample was made of blood. The rearrangement uses TRBV12-3 or TRBV12-4 and TRBJ2-5, with D hard to call. This TCR was recovered from a girl aged 10-17 years with multiple sclerosis. The CDR3 loop is CASSGKRSSLPETQYF. The CDR3 DNA follows: TGTGCCAGCAGTGGGAAACGGAGCTCCCTCCCAGAGACCCAGTACTTC.